The T cell receptor beta chain described here comes from a study of metastatic and nonmetastatic thyroid tumors. At the level of the study: Malignant thyroid and benign thyroid patients provided blood and tumor or nodule tissue whose repertoires were compared.

V lost 6 bases to trimming and J lost 6 bases, with 9 bases between them. The germline gives CDR1 MDHEN, CDR2 SYDVKM. This CDR3 is built from 12 residues. No patient had received any treatment before thyroid surgery. This clone occurred many times. The antigen remains undetermined. MiXCR was used by TCRdb to re-call the PCR reads. The data contain tens of thousands of clones, 10% to 15% of them singletons. Overall study results and limits: According to reports, the diversity of TCR beta was significantly higher in malignant thyroid tumors than in benign nodules, and this held in both blood and tumor samples.

The genes are TRBV28 and TRBJ1-5, with D perhaps matching TRBD1 (5 bases). This TCR was sampled from a male donor with papillary thyroid cancer or a benign thyroid nodule (not recorded which). Some clones in this sample may be carry-over from other donors' samples. Sequenced input: blood. CDR3 coding DNA: TGTGCCAGCAGGGGGGGAGCTCAGCCCCAGCATTTT. Amino acid sequence: CASRGGAQPQHF.